This T cell receptor beta chain was recorded in a study of blood T cell repertoires in COVID-19. Per the original methods: Reference gene primers were amplified, and this amplification served to estimate nucleated cell counts. Clones were sequenced by immunoSEQ multiplex PCR, and TCRdb holds only the in-frame ones, with some missing. The DNA gave D and trimming, while V, J and clone size come from that table. Here the sample spans tens of thousands of clones, over 75% being singletons. The CDR3 totals 16 residues. CDR1 and CDR2 (germline): SGHTA, FQGTGA. V lost 1 base to trimming and J lost 4 bases, with 13 bases between them. This clone has just a few counts.

Sequencing used peripheral blood. This chain connects TRBV7-3 to TRBJ2-2; TRBD1 might be the D (5 bases). The TCR comes from a woman aged 55-70 years with active COVID-19. CDR3 sequence (DNA): TGTGCCAGCAGCTTAAAGGGGCATTGGGGCACCGGGGAGCTGTTTTTT. This encodes CASSLKGHWGTGELFF.